Each of the 23 T cell receptor beta chains below was sequenced from the same sample in a study of T cell repertoires in cytomegalovirus infection (dated by TCRdb to between 2018 and 2021). The intended sense of this specimen's treatment or condition label: in vitro stimulation with specific CMV peptide epitopes to enrich CMV-specific T cells. Sequenced using an Illumina HiSeq 1500. TCRdb passed the public sequencing reads through fastp at Q25 and MiXCR, retaining productive beta sequences. Entries are consolidated by CDR3 protein sequence, retaining the most common genes and DNA. This sample is represented by about 500,000 distinct CDR3 sequences; about 33% of them were singletons. Roughly a sixth of the sample is taken by the ten largest. The antigens of these receptors remain unknown. The source was cultured PBMCs, collected from culture after CMV antigen stimulation. The receptor set was obtained from a human donor in good health (CMV status not recorded). Some clones in this sample may be carry-over from other donors' samples.

The chain carries TRBV4-1 and TRBJ1-6, with no clear D. Germline V gene data show CDR1 as MGHRA and CDR2 as YSYEKL. CDR3 length: 15 amino acids. Trimming removed 5 bases at V and 4 bases at J, with 12 bases between. The CDR3 loop is CASSRVIGYNSPLHF. CDR3 sequence (DNA): TGCGCCAGCAGCAGGGTAATAGGTTATAATTCACCCCTCCACTTT.

This clonotype turned up a few times. The chain links TRBV6-6 to TRBJ1-3; 10 nucleotides line up with TRBD1. The CDR3 is 16 residues long. The V gene end was trimmed by 4 bases and the J gene end by 0 bases; junction bases not matched to a gene: 3. The germline V gene encodes CDR1 MNHNY and CDR2 SVGAGI (reference sequence). The CDR3 DNA follows: TGTGCCAGCAGTTCAGGGACAGGGGTCTCTGGAAACACCATATATTTT. As protein: CASSSGTGVSGNTIYF.

This clonotype was observed a single time. The genes are TRBV7-2 and TRBJ2-1, with D uncertain. From germline, CDR1 is SGHTA and CDR2 FQGNSA. V was cut by 7 bases and J by 0 bases, with 16 bases left in between. The CDR3 contains 16 residues. CDR3 amino acids: CASNPLGRSSYNEQFF. CDR3 DNA sequence: TGTGCCAGCAACCCCCTGGGCAGAAGCTCCTACAATGAGCAGTTCTTC.

This clonotype has at least ten counts. J is TRBJ1-5 and V is TRBV7-2, with unresolved D. The CDR3 runs 12 residues. Germline V gene data show CDR1 as SGHTA and CDR2 as FQGNSA. V lost 2 bases to trimming and J lost 5 bases, with 4 bases between them. CDR3 DNA: TGTGCCAGCAGCTTAACGGATCAGCCCCAGCATTTT. Protein sequence: CASSLTDQPQHF.

The chain employs TRBV12-3 or TRBV12-4 and TRBJ2-3; D perhaps matches TRBD2 (6 bases). CDR3 size: 18 residues. Trimming took 1 base from V and 2 from J, leaving 19 bases between them. The CDR3 sequence is CASSLERMGAGLTDTQYF. The CDR3 bases are TGTGCCAGCAGTTTAGAGCGGATGGGCGCGGGACTCACAGATACGCAGTATTTT.

V gene TRBV28 combines with J gene TRBJ2-6; the D gene is possibly TRBD1 (6 bases). This CDR3 contains 14 residues. Trimming took off 7 bases at V and 6 bases at J, with 13 bases between the two ends. Germline values: CDR1 MDHEN, CDR2 SYDVKM. The CDR3 region has the DNA TGTGCCAGCAACCCACAGGGCGCGGCCAACGTCCTGACTTTC. Protein sequence: CASNPQGAANVLTF.

The V call is TRBV29-1, the J call TRBJ2-5; a possible D gene is TRBD2 (6 bases). CDR3 length: 13 amino acids. CDR1 is SQVTM and CDR2 is ANQGSEA in the germline V gene. Trimming removed 6 bases from V and 4 bases from J, with 15 bases in between. This CDR3 is CSVGRETRETQYF. CDR3 coding DNA: TGCAGCGTCGGCCGGGAGACAAGAGAGACCCAGTACTTC.

CDR3 sequence (DNA): TGTGCCAGCAGTAGGAGTCCTAGCGGGAGGGCCCGGGAGACCCAGTACTTC. It codes for CASSRSPSGRARETQYF. The rearrangement uses TRBV28 and TRBJ2-5, with 12 nucleotides matching TRBD2. The CDR3 consists of 17 residues. V shed 5 bases, J shed 5 bases, and the junction held 12 bases outside the gene matches. CDR1 is MDHEN and CDR2 is SYDVKM in the germline V gene.

This clonotype was picked up a small number of times. The rearrangement joins TRBV12-3 or TRBV12-4 to TRBJ2-5; D possibly corresponds to TRBD2 (5 bases). This CDR3 contains 15 residues. V was shortened by 3 bases and J by 0 bases, with 11 bases between the two germline ends. CDR3 sequence (DNA): TGTGCCAGCAGTTTCTACCAGCGGAACCAAGAGACCCAGTACTTC. Protein product: CASSFYQRNQETQYF.

This clonotype occurred once. The chain uses TRBV5-8 and TRBJ1-1, with D tentatively TRBD1 (5 bases). Germline lookup yields CDR1 SGHTS and CDR2 YDEGEE. The CDR3 extends over 15 amino acids. Between the trimmed V and J ends, which lost 2 bases and 0 bases, there was a span of 11 bases. Written as DNA, the CDR3 is TGTGCCAGCAGCTTATCGGGACTCTTGAACACTGAAGCTTTCTTT. Translating it yields CASSLSGLLNTEAFF.

Ten or more counts support this clonotype. The V call is TRBV7-2, the J call TRBJ2-5; D might be TRBD2 (7 bases). V was shortened by 6 bases and J by 3 bases, with 17 bases between the two germline ends. Per the germline V gene, CDR1 is SGHTA and CDR2 is FQGNSA. The CDR3 totals 15 residues. The CDR3: CASSRDRGAEETQYF. In DNA, the CDR3 is TGTGCCAGCAGTAGGGACCGGGGGGCAGAAGAGACCCAGTACTTC.

The V and J genes are TRBV19 and TRBJ2-1; 8 bases map to TRBD2. The CDR3 is made up of 17 amino acids. Germline CDR1 and CDR2: LNHDA and SQIVND (reference sequence). The junction had 10 bases not matched to a gene; V was cut back by 3 bases and J by 3 bases. The CDR3 coding sequence is TGTGCCAGTAGTATGGGCCGGAGCGGGGGACTCTACAATGAGCAGTTCTTC. Residues: CASSMGRSGGLYNEQFF.

This clonotype was seen many times. This rearrangement joins TRBV7-8 to TRBJ2-5; 9 bases fit TRBD2. V shed 3 bases and J 3 bases; nucleotides not matched to a gene: 8. The germline V gene encodes CDR1 SGHVS and CDR2 FQNEAQ. This CDR3 is built from 16 residues. The CDR3 nucleotides are TGTGCCAGCAGCTTCGGTGCGGGAGGGCCTGAAGAGACCCAGTACTTC. Translating gives CASSFGAGGPEETQYF.

This clonotype turned up a few times. CDR3 residues: CSARSTLTRGFYGYTF. For the CDR3, the DNA is TGCAGTGCTAGATCGACGCTTACCAGGGGGTTTTATGGCTACACCTTC. The rearrangement links TRBV20-1 to TRBJ1-2, with 7 nucleotides matching TRBD1. Germline V gene sequence: CDR1 DFQATT, CDR2 SNEGSKA (reference sequence). There are 16 residues in the CDR3. Germline trimming cut 2 bases from V and 5 bases from J; bases unmatched to any gene: 14.

This chain joins TRBV11-2 and TRBJ2-1; 11 bases match TRBD2. With V trimmed by 5 bases and J by 7 bases, 7 bases remained unmatched. The CDR3 contains 15 residues. In germline, CDR1 is SGHAT, CDR2 FQNNGV. CDR3 region: CASSTLLAGVNEQFF. CDR3 sequence (DNA): TGTGCCAGCAGCACACTACTAGCGGGAGTTAATGAGCAGTTCTTC. Combining the CDR3 with reference TRBV11-2 and TRBJ2-1 gives the whole variable domain EAGVAQSPRYKIIEKRQSVAFWCNPISGHATLYWYQQILGQGPKLLIQFQNNGVVDDSQLPKDRFSAERLKGVDSTLKIQPAKLEDSAVYLCASSTLLAGVNEQFFGPGTRLTVL.

J is TRBJ1-2 and V is TRBV4-1; D may be TRBD1 (6 bases). There are 17 residues in the CDR3. Germline V gene lookup returns CDR1 MGHRA and CDR2 YSYEKL. Trimming pared 1 base from V and 0 bases from J, leaving 15 bases between. As DNA, the CDR3 is TGCGCCAGCAGCCAAGTTGGTACAGGGAAGACTAACTATGGCTACACCTTC. Its protein product is CASSQVGTGKTNYGYTF.

The chain joins TRBV7-4 to TRBJ2-5, with TRBD2 matching 8 bases. The V and J ends lost 2 bases and 5 bases, in that order; junction bases with no gene match: 7. The CDR3 has 15 amino acids. Looked up from germline, CDR1 is SGHVT and CDR2 is SQSDAQ. CDR3 nucleotides: TGTGCCAGCAGCTTACCGGGGGGGGCCTTGGAGACCCAGTACTTC. Translating gives CASSLPGGALETQYF.

This clonotype was found a few times. The chain combines TRBV27 with TRBJ2-1; 11 bases match TRBD2. Germline assignment: CDR1 MNHEY and CDR2 SMNVEV (reference sequence). Germline trimming cut 6 bases from V and 6 bases from J; bases unmatched to any gene: 7. The CDR3 length is 15 residues. CDR3 DNA: TGTGCCAGCAGCCAACTAGCGGGAGTCCCCAATGAGCAGTTCTTC. Amino acids: CASSQLAGVPNEQFF.

In DNA form, the CDR3 reads TGTGCCAGCAGCCCAAAGAGCGGGAGGTGGAATGAGCAGTTCTTC. It codes for CASSPKSGRWNEQFF. J is TRBJ2-1 and V is TRBV7-6; 9 bases are a match to TRBD2. The germline CDR1 and CDR2 sequences are SGHVS and FNYEAQ. Trimming removed 5 bases from V and 7 bases from J; junction bases left unmatched: 9. CDR3 length: 15 residues.

This clonotype was detected many times. The chain employs TRBV28 and TRBJ2-1; TRBD2 matches at 11 bases. Germline values: CDR1 MDHEN, CDR2 SYDVKM. The CDR3 extends over 16 amino acids. J lost 9 bases, V lost 2 bases, and 9 bases had no gene match. The CDR3 region is CASSLIGVAGGFEQFF. The CDR3 DNA reads TGTGCCAGCAGTTTAATTGGGGTAGCGGGAGGGTTTGAGCAGTTCTTC.

The CDR3 bases are TGTGCCACCAGTGACCCCACAGGGGGCGGAAACATTCAGTACTTC. It translates to CATSDPTGGGNIQYF. The chain employs TRBV24-1 and TRBJ2-4; 9 bases align to TRBD1. The V gene's germline CDR1 is KGHDR and CDR2 SFDVKD. Unmatched junction bases numbered 6, after V lost 4 bases and J lost 6 bases. The CDR3 length is 15 residues.

This clonotype was seen a handful of times. CDR3 sequence reads: CASNEGGSGANVLTF. The CDR3 DNA reads TGTGCCAGCAACGAAGGAGGCTCTGGGGCCAACGTCCTGACTTTC. The V call is TRBV6-6, the J call TRBJ2-6, with a tentative D call TRBD2 (5 bases). Germline V gene lookup returns CDR1 MNHNY and CDR2 SVGAGI (reference sequence). The length of the CDR3 is 15 residues. V shed 7 bases and J shed 0 bases, with 10 bases lying between them.

The genes are TRBV7-9 and TRBJ2-5; 8 nucleotides agree with TRBD2. Germline V gene sequence: CDR1 SEHNR, CDR2 FQNEAQ (reference sequence). Trimming took 5 bases from V and 5 from J; bases not matched to a gene: 13. The CDR3 is made up of 16 amino acids. CDR3 in amino acids: CASSPRSAGVGETQYF. DNA of the CDR3: TGTGCCAGCAGCCCCCGGTCAGCGGGAGTAGGTGAGACCCAGTACTTC.